Below, 29 T cell receptor beta chains from the same sample are listed, as sequenced in a study of neoadjuvant nivolumab and ipilimumab in lung cancer. Here immunoSEQ multiplex PCR was the method, and the copy in TCRdb shows in-frame clones only, minus some. The data contain 24,000 or so clones, 65% to 85% of them singletons. The source was peripheral blood, collected before neoadjuvant nivolumab, alone or with ipilimumab. The receptors come from an adult with non-small cell lung cancer.

The chain couples TRBV2 to TRBJ1-2; 8 nucleotides line up with TRBD1. The CDR3 consists of 15 residues. Germline-derived CDR1 and CDR2 are SNHLY and FYNNEI. The V segment lost 1 base and the J segment 5 bases; nucleotides outside the gene matches: 6. The CDR3 DNA reads as TGTGCCAGCAGTGAAGGCGCAGGGGGCTTGTATGGCTACACCTTC. Amino acid sequence: CASSEGAGGLYGYTF.

The CDR3 region is CASLRTGRGMETQYF. In DNA form, the CDR3 reads TGTGCCAGCCTTCGAACCGGCAGGGGGATGGAGACCCAGTACTTC. V and J are TRBV2 and TRBJ2-5; 7 bases align to TRBD1. CDR1 SNHLY and CDR2 FYNNEI come from the germline V gene. The CDR3 has 15 amino acids. Trimming removed 8 bases from V and 5 bases from J; junction bases left unmatched: 14.

This chain uses TRBV18 with TRBJ2-7; D remains ambiguous. The CDR3 contains 12 residues. The germline gives CDR1 KGHSH, CDR2 LQKENI. Trimming pared 4 bases from V and 3 bases from J, leaving 7 bases between. This CDR3 is CASSQDYYEQYF. The DNA for the CDR3 is TGTGCCAGCTCACAGGATTACTACGAGCAGTACTTC.

Only one count was recorded for this clone. The rearrangement uses TRBV2 and TRBJ2-5; D is unresolved. Germline loops: CDR1 SNHLY, CDR2 FYNNEI. The CDR3 loop spans 13 amino acids. V was clipped by 4 bases and J by 2 bases, with 8 bases between them. CDR3 sequence reads: CASSVARQETQYF. The CDR3 bases are TGTGCCAGCAGTGTGGCGAGACAAGAGACCCAGTACTTC.

This clone was counted once. The chain is built from TRBV18 and TRBJ1-3, with TRBD1 as a possible D gene (6 bases). Per the germline V gene, CDR1 is KGHSH and CDR2 is LQKENI. The V and J ends lost 2 bases and 8 bases respectively, with 16 bases between them. CDR3 length equals 15 residues. The CDR3 region is CASSPGGQGMHTIYF. The DNA for the CDR3 is TGTGCCAGCTCACCAGGCGGGCAGGGGATGCACACCATATATTTT.

The chain combines TRBV7-3 with TRBJ2-4, with TRBD2 matching over 11 bases. CDR1 and CDR2 from the germline V gene are SGHTA and FQGTGA. Trimming at V came to 6 bases and at J to 6 bases, leaving 4 bases not matched to a gene. The CDR3 contains 14 residues. The CDR3 here is CASSLAGGRNIQYF. The CDR3 DNA reads as TGTGCCAGCAGTCTAGCGGGGGGCAGAAACATTCAGTACTTC.

The rearrangement joins TRBV7-9 to TRBJ2-7; 9 bases line up with TRBD1. Germline V gene data show CDR1 as SEHNR and CDR2 as FQNEAQ (reference sequence). Unmatched junction bases numbered 2, after V lost 6 bases and J lost 5 bases. This CDR3 region has 12 residues. Here the CDR3 reads CASSRTGDEQYF. The CDR3 DNA is TGTGCCAGCAGTCGGACAGGGGACGAGCAGTACTTC.

The rearrangement joins TRBV28 to TRBJ2-5; D remains ambiguous. This CDR3 spans 13 amino acids. Trimming shortened V by 7 bases and J by 4 bases, and 13 bases separated the two germline ends. CDR1 is MDHEN, CDR2 SYDVKM, per germline. The CDR3 DNA sequence: TGTGCCAGCATCCCTTGGGGTTCAGAGACCCAGTACTTC. Translated, it gives CASIPWGSETQYF.

The chain combines TRBV7-6 with TRBJ2-3; possibly TRBD2 for D (6 bases). Deletions cut 1 base from V and 5 bases from J, with 16 bases between. The CDR3 runs 16 residues. Germline V gene data show CDR1 as SGHVS and CDR2 as FNYEAQ. As DNA, the CDR3 is TGTGCCAGCAGCTTAGGAGGCGGTGGGGGAGGAGATACGCAGTATTTT. Encoded protein: CASSLGGGGGGDTQYF.

The chain has TRBV5-4 and TRBJ1-4; 7 nucleotides match TRBD1. CDR1 and CDR2 from the germline V gene are SGHNT and YYREEE (reference sequence). V shed 3 bases, J shed 5 bases, and the junction held 4 bases outside the gene matches. The CDR3 consists of 14 residues. CDR3 sequence (DNA): TGTGCCAGCAGCTACTCACAGGGGAATGAAAAACTGTTTTTT. This encodes CASSYSQGNEKLFF.

This clone has just a few counts. The V gene is TRBV2, the J gene TRBJ1-1; weak D call: TRBD1 (6 bases). The V end lost 9 bases, the J end lost 0 bases, and 11 bases lay between the germline ends. The CDR3 has 13 residues. Germline lookup yields CDR1 SNHLY and CDR2 FYNNEI. CDR3 coding DNA: TGTGCCAGTGGGGGGCAGATGAACACTGAAGCTTTCTTT. Its translation: CASGGQMNTEAFF. The full variable domain, with the rest looked up from reference TRBV2 and TRBJ1-1, is EPEVTQTPSHQVTQMGQEVILRCVPISNHLYFYWYRQILGQKVEFLVSFYNNEISEKSEIFDDQFSVERPDGSNFTLKIRSTKLEDSAMYFCASGGQMNTEAFFGQGTRLTVV.

This sequence joins TRBV18 and TRBJ2-3, with 10 bases aligning to TRBD1. Germline assignment: CDR1 KGHSH and CDR2 LQKENI. J gave up 6 bases and V 3 bases, and 6 bases lay outside the gene matches. This CDR3 comprises 15 residues. DNA for the CDR3: TGTGCCAGCTCACCTGGGACAGGGGATAGGGATACGCAGTATTTT. This gives the protein CASSPGTGDRDTQYF.

The V call is TRBV11-2, the J call TRBJ2-5; the D gene is possibly TRBD1 (6 bases). Looked up from germline, CDR1 is SGHAT and CDR2 is FQNNGV. This CDR3 contains 15 residues. Trimming cost V 5 bases and J 2 bases, with 15 bases left between them. CDR3 nucleotide sequence: TGTGCCAGCAGCCGCGGACAGCCGAAACAAGAGACCCAGTACTTC. This codes for CASSRGQPKQETQYF. Combining the CDR3 with reference TRBV11-2 and TRBJ2-5 gives the whole variable domain EAGVAQSPRYKIIEKRQSVAFWCNPISGHATLYWYQQILGQGPKLLIQFQNNGVVDDSQLPKDRFSAERLKGVDSTLKIQPAKLEDSAVYLCASSRGQPKQETQYFGPGTRLLVL.

The chain employs TRBV7-2 and TRBJ2-5, with 9 bases matching TRBD2. The junction had 8 bases not matched to a gene; V was cut back by 2 bases and J by 4 bases. The CDR3 spans 16 residues. Germline values: CDR1 SGHTA, CDR2 FQGNSA. CDR3 coding DNA: TGTGCCAGCAGCTTAAAGCGCGGGGGGGCTGGAGAGACCCAGTACTTC. Residues: CASSLKRGGAGETQYF.

This sequence joins TRBV4-2 and TRBJ2-3; 11 nucleotides match TRBD1. V shed 0 bases, J shed 6 bases, and the junction held 5 bases outside the gene matches. Germline loops: CDR1 LGHNA, CDR2 YNFKEQ. The length of the CDR3 is 16 residues. The DNA of the CDR3 is TGTGCCAGCAGCCAAGACTGGACAGGGGGCGCGGATACGCAGTATTTT. Translation gives CASSQDWTGGADTQYF.

V gene TRBV15 combines with J gene TRBJ2-7, with 9 bases identical to TRBD2. V trimming: 0 bases; J trimming: 2 bases; junction bases outside the gene matches: 8. The CDR3 contains 17 residues. The germline gives CDR1 LNHNV, CDR2 YYDKDF (reference sequence). In nucleotides, the CDR3 is TGTGCCACCAGCAGAGATCAACTAGCGGGTAACCCCTACGAGCAGTACTTC. It codes for CATSRDQLAGNPYEQYF.

This rearrangement joins TRBV7-9 to TRBJ2-3; D might be TRBD1 or TRBD2, each matching 6 bases. This CDR3 region has 13 residues. Germline CDR1 is SEHNR and CDR2 is FQNEAQ (reference sequence). V dropped 4 bases and J dropped 14 bases, with 19 bases sitting between them. CDR3 loop: CASSWGSGVGGYF. The CDR3 nucleotides read TGTGCCAGCAGCTGGGGCTCAGGGGTCGGGGGGTATTTT. The full variable domain, completed using reference TRBV7-9 and TRBJ2-3, is DTGVSQNPRHKITKRGQNVTFRCDPISEHNRLYWYRQTLGQGPEFLTYFQNEAQLEKSRLLSDRFSAERPKGSFSTLEIQRTEQGDSAMYLCASSWGSGVGGYFGPGTRLTVL.

This chain links TRBV5-1 with TRBJ2-5, with TRBD1 identical over 7 bases. Losses at the gene ends were 4 bases for V and 13 bases for J; bases not matched to a gene: 22. Germline V lookup: CDR1 SGHRS, CDR2 YFSETQ. The CDR3 is made up of 16 amino acids. CDR3 DNA: TGCGCCAGCAGCGTAAGGCCGGGACAGACCAATCAAGTTGGGTACTTC. It codes for CASSVRPGQTNQVGYF.

V and J are TRBV5-1 and TRBJ1-2, with 7 positions matching TRBD1. J gave up 1 base and V 4 bases, and 1 base lay outside the gene matches. Germline V gene lookup returns CDR1 SGHRS and CDR2 YFSETQ. The CDR3 spans 13 residues. CDR3 protein: CASSPGGNYGYTF. Here the CDR3 DNA reads TGCGCCAGCAGCCCAGGGGGTAACTATGGCTACACCTTC.

The chain recombines TRBV7-9 with TRBJ2-1; D is uncertain. Germline V gives CDR1 SEHNR, CDR2 FQNEAQ (reference sequence). V was clipped by 3 bases and J by 4 bases, with 4 bases between them. CDR3 size: 12 residues. DNA of the CDR3: TGTGCCAGCAGCTTCTCGTACAATGAGCAGTTCTTC. Residues: CASSFSYNEQFF.

The genes are TRBV19 and TRBJ2-2; 8 positions agree with TRBD1. The V gene's germline CDR1 is LNHDA and CDR2 SQIVND (reference sequence). J was trimmed by 4 bases and V by 3 bases; bases with no gene match: 4. This CDR3 is built from 15 residues. CDR3 in amino acids: CASSMDRVGTGELFF. CDR3 in DNA: TGTGCCAGTAGTATGGACAGGGTCGGCACCGGGGAGCTGTTTTTT.

The sample holds one count of this clone. CDR3 bases: TGTGCCAGCAGTTACAGTCACAATGAGCAGTTCTTC. It is translated as CASSYSHNEQFF. The chain links TRBV6-6 to TRBJ2-1; D gene unclear. This CDR3 has 12 amino acids. CDR1 and CDR2 from the germline V gene are MNHNY and SVGAGI (reference sequence). V lost 2 bases and J 5 bases, leaving 4 bases between the germline ends.

In its sample, this clone was seen once. The chain uses TRBV18 and TRBJ2-5, with 7 bases aligning to TRBD1. Germline loops: CDR1 KGHSH, CDR2 LQKENI. V shed 6 bases, J shed 2 bases, and the junction held 3 bases outside the gene matches. This CDR3 is 13 amino acids long. CDR3 protein: CASSGTAQETQYF. The CDR3 nucleotides are TGTGCCAGCTCCGGGACAGCTCAAGAGACCCAGTACTTC. Complete variable domain (other parts from reference TRBV18 and TRBJ2-5): NAGVMQNPRHLVRRRGQEARLRCSPMKGHSHVYWYRQLPEEGLKFMVYLQKENIIDESGMPKERFSAEFPKEGPSILRIQQVVRGDSAAYFCASSGTAQETQYFGPGTRLLVL.

The chain links TRBV15 to TRBJ1-1; D not certain. CDR3 length: 16 amino acids. The ends were cut back, 3 bases at V and 0 bases at J, with 14 bases in the middle. Germline CDR1 reads LNHNV; CDR2 reads YYDKDF (reference sequence). CDR3 sequence (DNA): TGTGCCACCAGCAGGGCAGGTTCCGACATGAACACTGAAGCTTTCTTT. It codes for CATSRAGSDMNTEAFF.

The CDR3 is CASSRTSGANTGELFF. The CDR3 bases are TGTGCCAGCAGCAGAACTAGCGGGGCGAACACCGGGGAGCTGTTTTTT. The chain is built from TRBV5-4 and TRBJ2-2, with 10 bases aligning to TRBD2. Per the germline V gene, CDR1 is SGHNT and CDR2 is YYREEE (reference sequence). There are 16 residues in the CDR3. The J segment lost 0 bases and the V segment lost 4 bases, leaving 3 bases of the junction unmatched.

The chain carries TRBV6-6 and TRBJ2-7; D remains unclear. This CDR3 comprises 12 residues. The germline V gene has CDR1 MNHNY and CDR2 SVGAGI (reference sequence). V dropped 3 bases and J dropped 4 bases, with 7 bases sitting between them. The CDR3 nucleotides read TGTGCCAGCAGTTATAGTCCTTACGAGCAGTACTTC. This translates into CASSYSPYEQYF.

V usage is TRBV11-2 and J usage is TRBJ2-1, with TRBD2 identical over 12 bases. The ends lost 5 bases at V and 2 bases at J; junction bases unmatched: 4. The germline CDR1 and CDR2 sequences are SGHAT and FQNNGV. The CDR3 contains 16 residues. The CDR3 nucleotides are TGTGCCAGCAGCAGGACTAGCGGGGTGACCTACAATGAGCAGTTCTTC. Amino acids: CASSRTSGVTYNEQFF.

The V and J genes are TRBV15 and TRBJ1-6, with D unresolved. This CDR3 comprises 13 residues. V shed 2 bases and J shed 7 bases, with 6 bases lying between them. CDR1 is LNHNV and CDR2 is YYDKDF in the germline V gene (reference sequence). The CDR3 DNA sequence: TGTGCCACCAGCAGAATGGGGAATTCACCCCTCCACTTT. Translating it yields CATSRMGNSPLHF.

CDR3 sequence: CATSRDLGGLEQFF. CDR3 sequence (DNA): TGTGCCACCAGCAGAGATTTGGGCGGGCTCGAGCAGTTCTTC. The chain links TRBV15 to TRBJ2-1; D is possibly TRBD2 (5 bases). The CDR3 runs to 14 residues. Trimming took 0 bases from V and 10 from J, leaving 13 bases between them. Germline CDR1 is LNHNV and CDR2 is YYDKDF (reference sequence).